This T cell receptor (beta chain) was recovered during a study of shared clonotypes between healthy human individuals. Study-wide points: Sharing across four donors was highest in naive CD4 (roughly 5%) and lowest in memory CD8 (around 0.4%).

All participating donors were Caucasian adults from Nashville, Tennessee. For this clone: Its antigen remains unidentified.

Only in-frame clones appear in the TCRdb table, and some are missing; sequencing was by immunoSEQ multiplex PCR. The sample holds about 980,000 clones, over 75% seen once. The source material was memory CD4+ T cells sorted from blood. Subset given: CD45RA-negative fraction. This sequence was found in a man between 18 and 35 years old in good health.

CDR3 nucleotides: TGTGCCAGCCACGGCCGGGAGAACTATGGCTACACCTTC. Encoded protein: CASHGRENYGYTF. This sequence joins TRBV27 and TRBJ1-2; D is uncertain. The germline V gene encodes CDR1 MNHEY and CDR2 SMNVEV (reference sequence). The CDR3 totals 13 residues. The V and J ends lost 8 bases and 2 bases respectively, with 12 bases between them.